This is a list of T cell receptor beta chains from one sample in a study of regulatory T cells in long-lasting Graves disease. TCRdb redid the calling of the multiplex PCR reads with MiXCR, one entry per CDR3 protein. In the table there are about 460,000 distinct CDR3 sequences, 20% to 25% of which are singletons. The sequences come from peripheral blood mononuclear cells (PBMCs), collected when the disease was refractory, from a patient treated with antithyroid drugs. The receptors were sampled from a female donor with Graves disease. The CDR3 runs from the conserved cysteine through the conserved F or W. A D gene is named only where the DNA matches it firmly. For some rows the clone size is stated as once, few or many, or as a class when expanded; others skip it.

v_call,d_call,clone_size,j_call,cdr3_nt,cdr3_aa
TRBV11-2,TRBD1,many,TRBJ2-2,TGTGCCAGCAGCCCAAACAGGGGAACGAACACCGGGGAGCTGTTTTTT,CASSPNRGTNTGELFF
TRBV28,NA,many,TRBJ2-1,TGTGCCAGCAGTTCGTACAATGAGCAGTTCTTC,CASSSYNEQFF
TRBV11-2,NA,NA,TRBJ1-2,TGTGCCAGCAGCCTGGACAGTTTAATCTTGAATGGCTACACCTTC,CASSLDSLILNGYTF
TRBV6-2/TRBV6-3,NA,few,TRBJ1-3,TGTGCCAGCAGTGACTACAGTTTCTCTGGAAACACCATATATTTT,CASSDYSFSGNTIYF
TRBV12-3/TRBV12-4,TRBD1,NA,TRBJ1-2,TGCGCCAGCAGTCTCGGACAGGGAAGTCACGAGGCTTGTGGCTACACCTTC,CASSLGQGSHEACGYTF
TRBV2,TRBD1,few,TRBJ1-6,TGTGCCAGCAGTACCACAGGGGGCGCATATAATTCACCCCTCCACTTT,CASSTTGGAYNSPLHF
TRBV6-5,NA,few,TRBJ1-5,TGTGCCAGCAGTTCTTTCAAGGGCCCAGGCGAGCAGCCCCAGCATTTT,CASSSFKGPGEQPQHF
TRBV27,NA,few,TRBJ1-4,TGTGCCAGCAGTTCACTAGGGGCCGGAACTAATGAAAAACTGTTTTTT,CASSSLGAGTNEKLFF
TRBV11-2,TRBD2,NA,TRBJ2-1,TGTGCCAGCAGCCTCAAGCGGGGGGGCTTCGGAGAGCAGTTCTTC,CASSLKRGGFGEQFF
TRBV27,TRBD2,many,TRBJ2-2,TGTGCCAGCGGGACCCCGGGACTAGGGTTAACCGGGGAGCTGTTTTTT,CASGTPGLGLTGELFF
TRBV2,NA,many,TRBJ1-1,TGTGCCACCCAGGGGAGTACGCTCAAGAGGAACACTGAAGCTTTCTTT,CATQGSTLKRNTEAFF
TRBV5-5,TRBD1,NA,TRBJ1-4,TGTGCCAGCAGCTTGGGGGACAGGGGAAACGAAAAACTGTTTTTT,CASSLGDRGNEKLFF
TRBV28,TRBD1,many,TRBJ1-6,TGTGCCACTTTCCCGGGACAGGAGACTTCACCCCTCCACTTT,CATFPGQETSPLHF
TRBV11-2,TRBD1,many,TRBJ2-7,TGTGCCAGCAGCACCGGGACAGGGGGAGCCGAGCAGTACTTC,CASSTGTGGAEQYF
TRBV6-5,TRBD2,few,TRBJ2-2,TGTGCCAGCAGTTACTCTAGCGGGGGGGCCACCGGGGAGCTGTTTTTT,CASSYSSGGATGELFF
TRBV13,NA,NA,TRBJ2-7,TGTGCCAGCAGCCCACAGGGTGGACAATACGAGCAGTACTTC,CASSPQGGQYEQYF
TRBV28,NA,few,TRBJ1-5,TGTGCCAGCAACCGTGGAATTAATCAGCCCCAGCATTTT,CASNRGINQPQHF
TRBV6-2/TRBV6-3,NA,NA,TRBJ2-3,TGTGCCAGCAGTCACACTCCAAGCGGCAGCACAGATACGCAGTATTTT,CASSHTPSGSTDTQYF
TRBV6-1,NA,many,TRBJ2-7,TGTGCCAGCAAAAACTCCCGCCTGGGAGACGAGCAGTACTTC,CASKNSRLGDEQYF
TRBV6-5,NA,many,TRBJ2-7,TGTGCCAGCAGTTACTCGAGGGGCATGAATGAGCAGTACTTC,CASSYSRGMNEQYF
TRBV5-1,NA,few,TRBJ2-1,TGCGCCAGCACCTCTACCACGGGGGCCAATGAGCAGTTCTTC,CASTSTTGANEQFF
TRBV5-1,NA,few,TRBJ2-7,TGCGCCAGCAGCTTGGAGTCGCCAGGAGAGGACGAGCAGTACTTC,CASSLESPGEDEQYF
TRBV12-3/TRBV12-4,TRBD1,NA,TRBJ2-5,TGTGCCAGCAGTAGCCGGGACAGGGAAGAGACCCAGTACTTC,CASSSRDREETQYF
TRBV24-1,NA,NA,TRBJ1-5,TGTGCCACCAGTGATTCCCGCCGGGACACAGATCAGCCCCAGCATTTT,CATSDSRRDTDQPQHF
TRBV7-2,TRBD1,NA,TRBJ1-4,TGTGCCAGCAGCTTAGAGAGGGGGCGAGAAAAACTGTTTTTT,CASSLERGREKLFF
TRBV2,TRBD1,NA,TRBJ1-5,TGTGCCAGCAGACCCCGGACAGGGGGCGAACAGCCCCAGCATTTT,CASRPRTGGEQPQHF
TRBV7-2,NA,many,TRBJ1-2,TGTGCCAGCAGCCCTAGGAGGGTTTCTGAGGGCTACACCTTC,CASSPRRVSEGYTF
TRBV6-1,NA,many,TRBJ1-1,TGTGCCAGCAGTGACCGAATGAACACTGAAGCTTTCTTT,CASSDRMNTEAFF
TRBV3-1,NA,few,TRBJ2-2,TGTGCCAGCAGCCAAGAAGCGAGCACCGGGGAGCTGTTTTTT,CASSQEASTGELFF
TRBV7-3,NA,NA,TRBJ2-3,TGTGCCAGCAGCCCCCAGGGGACCACAGATACGCAGTATTTT,CASSPQGTTDTQYF
TRBV27,NA,NA,TRBJ2-3,TGTGCCAGCAGCCCAGGACAGCTTAGCACAGATACGCAGTATTTT,CASSPGQLSTDTQYF
TRBV10-3,TRBD1,many,TRBJ1-5,TGTGCCACCCGGACAGGGGATCAGCCCCAGCATTTT,CATRTGDQPQHF
TRBV7-3,TRBD2,many,TRBJ2-2,TGTGCCAGCAGCCCTCCGGGGGGTGGCACCGGGGAGCTGTTTTTT,CASSPPGGGTGELFF
TRBV9,TRBD1,NA,TRBJ1-2,TGTGCCAGCAGCGCCTCCACTACCGGGACAGGGGGCGGCTACACCTTC,CASSASTTGTGGGYTF
TRBV6-1,NA,many,TRBJ1-1,TGTGCCAGCAGCCGCGACAGGATGAACACTGAAGCTTTCTTT,CASSRDRMNTEAFF
TRBV10-3,NA,NA,TRBJ1-1,TGTGCCATCACGGATCCCCGGGAGGATGAAGCTTTCTTT,CAITDPREDEAFF
TRBV7-2,TRBD1,NA,TRBJ2-5,TGTGCCAGCAGCTCCGGGACAGGGGCCAGAGAGACCCAGTACTTC,CASSSGTGARETQYF
TRBV12-3/TRBV12-4,NA,NA,TRBJ1-1,TGTGCCAGCAGTTTAGCTCTGGGGACTGGAGCTTTCTTT,CASSLALGTGAFF
TRBV7-8,NA,NA,TRBJ1-5,TGTGCCAGCAGCTTAGGGGCCCTGCGGGGAGGGGAGCCCCAGCATTTT,CASSLGALRGGEPQHF
TRBV5-4,NA,NA,TRBJ2-1,TGTGCCAGCAGCATACTACTTAATGAGCAGTTCTTC,CASSILLNEQFF
TRBV28,TRBD2,NA,TRBJ2-3,TGTGCCAGCAGTTCACTCTTAGCGGGCCGGGGTGGTGGAGATACGCAGTATTTT,CASSSLLAGRGGGDTQYF
TRBV29-1,TRBD1,NA,TRBJ2-6,TGCAGCGTTGAAGGACGACAGGGGCCCTCTGGGGCCAACGTCCTGACTTTC,CSVEGRQGPSGANVLTF
TRBV12-3/TRBV12-4,NA,NA,TRBJ2-5,TGTGCCAGCAATCCCCAGGGGACAGGACTAGGGGAGACCCAGTACTTC,CASNPQGTGLGETQYF
TRBV9,NA,many,TRBJ2-7,TGTGCCAGCAGCGGGACGGTAGGGGGCTACGAGCAGTACTTC,CASSGTVGGYEQYF
TRBV10-3,TRBD1,many,TRBJ1-1,TGTGCCATCACCCAGGGACAGCAAAACACTGAAGCTTTCTTT,CAITQGQQNTEAFF
TRBV4-2,TRBD1,NA,TRBJ2-5,TGTGCCAGCAGCCAAGATTTGGGCAGGGGGCAAGAGACCCAGTACTTC,CASSQDLGRGQETQYF
TRBV28,TRBD1,many,TRBJ2-7,TGTGCCAGCAGTTTGTACAGGGGTAGGAACGAGCAGTACTTC,CASSLYRGRNEQYF
TRBV7-2,NA,NA,TRBJ1-3,TGTGCCAGCAGCTCTGAGTATGGCTCTGGAAACACCATATATTTT,CASSSEYGSGNTIYF
TRBV28,NA,NA,TRBJ2-2,TGTGCCAGCAGGGGCTTCGGGGGGCAGATCGGGGAGCTGTTTTTT,CASRGFGGQIGELFF
TRBV7-2,NA,NA,TRBJ2-1,TGTGCCAGCAGCCCGCGGACGGAGTACAATGAGCAGTTCTTC,CASSPRTEYNEQFF
TRBV6-1,TRBD1,many,TRBJ1-5,TGTGCCAGCACCCGGGACAGTAGGAGTCAGCCCCAGCATTTT,CASTRDSRSQPQHF
TRBV6-1,TRBD2,few,TRBJ2-4,TGTGCCAGCAGGGGTAGCGGGTTAGCCAAAAACATTCAGTACTTC,CASRGSGLAKNIQYF
TRBV20-1,TRBD1,NA,TRBJ2-7,TGCAGTGCTAGATCCCCCGGGACAGGGCCCTACGAGCAGTACTTC,CSARSPGTGPYEQYF
TRBV7-2,TRBD2,NA,TRBJ2-7,TGTGCCAGCAGCCCAGTAGCGCTAGCGGGGTACGAGCAGTACTTC,CASSPVALAGYEQYF